The TCR beta chain under discussion was sequenced for a study of OX40 agonist ivuxolimab in advanced cancers. The CDR3 is 15 residues long. Trimming cost V 0 bases and J 5 bases, with 12 bases left between them. Per the germline V gene, CDR1 is SGHNT and CDR2 is YYREEE (reference sequence). TCRdb's copy holds only in-frame clones and misses some; the assay was immunoSEQ multiplex PCR. The profile shows under 70,000 clones, 86% of them singletons. Patients were ruled out by autoimmune disease history or systemic immunosuppression. The chain is built from TRBV5-4 and TRBJ2-1, with a tentative D call TRBD2 (5 bases). The TCR comes from an adult with an advanced solid tumor such as melanoma, head and neck, liver or kidney cancer. The sequenced sample was CD4+ or CD8+ T cells sorted from blood, obtained in a trial of the OX40 agonist ivuxolimab. CDR3 sequence reads: CASSLGSGMHNEQFF. The CDR3 DNA reads TGTGCCAGCAGCTTGGGATCGGGAATGCACAATGAGCAGTTCTTC.